This T cell receptor beta chain was found in a study of cytomegalovirus exposure and HLA in healthy donors. Vbeta (60) and Jbeta (13) primers were used in the PCR. The repertoire was sequenced with immunoSEQ multiplex PCR; TCRdb's copy has only in-frame clones and lacks some. The sample carries 200,000 to 250,000 clones, roughly 80% recorded once. The CDR3 extends over 15 amino acids. V was pared by 5 bases and J by 4 bases, with 3 bases of the junction left unmatched. Germline V lookup: CDR1 SGHTA, CDR2 FQGNSA. Material for sequencing was PBMCs. This chain uses TRBV7-2 with TRBJ2-3, with TRBD2 identical over 13 bases. The TCR comes from a male donor in good health and CMV-seronegative. The CDR3 coding sequence is TGTGCCAGCAGCCGACTAGCGGGAGGCGCAGATACGCAGTATTTT. Encoded protein: CASSRLAGGADTQYF.